The 24 T cell receptor beta chains in this list originate from one sample, sequenced in a study of T cell responses to AZD1222 COVID-19 vaccine. Only in-frame clones appear in the TCRdb table, and some are missing; sequencing was by immunoSEQ multiplex PCR. The sample yields fewer than 150,000 clones, roughly 86% seen once. The source material was peripheral blood, sampled on day 0 of AZD1222 vaccination. The receptors were sampled from an adult in good health.

The J gene is TRBJ1-5, the V gene TRBV5-6, with D maybe TRBD1 (6 bases). Per germline, CDR1 SGHDT and CDR2 YYEEEE. The CDR3 runs 14 residues. V was trimmed by 4 bases and J by 3 bases, leaving 11 bases between them. CDR3 bases: TGTGCCAGCAGCGCAACAGGGAACAATCAGCCCCAGCATTTT. Translating it yields CASSATGNNQPQHF.

The V and J genes are TRBV5-6 and TRBJ1-3; D is undetermined. The CDR3 spans 18 residues. Germline V gene sequence: CDR1 SGHDT, CDR2 YYEEEE. Trimming pared 0 bases from V and 2 bases from J, leaving 18 bases between. The CDR3 region has the DNA TGTGCCAGCAGCTTGGGGGTCGAGGCCCGACAAGCTGGAAACACCATATATTTT. It specifies CASSLGVEARQAGNTIYF.

The rearrangement uses TRBV6-5 and TRBJ1-2; TRBD1 agrees at 7 bases. CDR3 length: 14 amino acids. Trimming removed 2 bases from V and 4 bases from J; junction bases left unmatched: 4. Germline CDR1 reads MNHEY; CDR2 reads SVGAGI. CDR3 DNA: TGTGCCAGCAGTTACAGGGACAGAGCCTATGGCTACACCTTC. The encoded protein is CASSYRDRAYGYTF.

The V call is TRBV27, the J call TRBJ2-3, with D perhaps matching TRBD1 (6 bases). This CDR3 region has 13 residues. V was trimmed by 5 bases and J by 5 bases, leaving 11 bases between them. The V gene's germline CDR1 is MNHEY and CDR2 SMNVEV (reference sequence). The CDR3 here is CASSTTGIDTQYF. The DNA for the CDR3 is TGTGCCAGCAGTACAACAGGGATAGATACGCAGTATTTT.

This chain links TRBV7-2 with TRBJ1-4; TRBD1 matches 8 bases. V lost 5 bases and J lost 4; bases outside the gene matches: 12. CDR3 length: 17 amino acids. Germline CDR1 is SGHTA and CDR2 is FQGNSA. The CDR3 DNA follows: TGTGCCAGCAGCCCTGGACAGGGAAGAAGGGATAATGAAAAACTGTTTTTT. As protein: CASSPGQGRRDNEKLFF.

The chain has TRBV5-5 and TRBJ2-7; D gene uncertain. The CDR3 extends over 13 amino acids. Germline V gene data show CDR1 as SGHKS and CDR2 as YYEKEE (reference sequence). V was clipped by 0 bases and J by 2 bases, with 6 bases between them. CDR3 DNA: TGTGCCAGCAGCTTGGGGGATGCCTACGAGCAGTACTTC. Protein: CASSLGDAYEQYF.

The count of this clone is one. V gene TRBV19 combines with J gene TRBJ1-4; D remains unclear. Germline V gene lookup returns CDR1 LNHDA and CDR2 SQIVND (reference sequence). CDR3 size: 13 residues. V was cut by 5 bases and J by 4 bases, with 8 bases left in between. CDR3 in amino acids: CASSLQYNEKLFF. DNA of the CDR3: TGTGCCAGTAGTTTGCAGTATAATGAAAAACTGTTTTTT.

The chain carries TRBV5-1 and TRBJ2-7; 7 bases align to TRBD2. The germline V gene encodes CDR1 SGHRS and CDR2 YFSETQ. The junction had 4 bases not matched to a gene; V was cut back by 2 bases and J by 2 bases. This CDR3 contains 14 residues. The CDR3 protein is CASSLSSGAYEQYF. The CDR3 region has the DNA TGCGCCAGCAGCTTATCCAGCGGGGCCTACGAGCAGTACTTC.

To note about this clone: This sample includes further DNA sequences coding for the same CDR3. V gene TRBV12-3 or TRBV12-4 combines with J gene TRBJ2-1; the D gene is possibly TRBD2 (6 bases). The germline V and J ends were trimmed by 5 bases and 9 bases, with 11 bases remaining between them. The CDR3 is 12 amino acids. In nucleotides, the CDR3 is TGTGCCAGCAGTCACCGGCGGGGTGAGCAGTTCTTC. Its translation: CASSHRRGEQFF.

The chain uses TRBV5-1 and TRBJ1-1; D may be TRBD1 (5 bases). V dropped 1 base and J dropped 2 bases, with 12 bases sitting between them. The CDR3 is 15 residues long. The germline V gene encodes CDR1 SGHRS and CDR2 YFSETQ. The CDR3 DNA sequence: TGCGCCAGCAGCTTGTGGTCGGGGCCTAACACTGAAGCTTTCTTT. Its translation is CASSLWSGPNTEAFF.

The chain recombines TRBV28 with TRBJ2-6; no firm D call. The CDR3 consists of 15 residues. From germline, CDR1 is MDHEN and CDR2 SYDVKM. V shed 1 base and J shed 0 bases, with 4 bases lying between them. The CDR3: CASSLFSSGANVLTF. DNA of the CDR3: TGTGCCAGCAGTTTATTCAGCTCTGGGGCCAACGTCCTGACTTTC. Drawing the rest from reference TRBV28 and TRBJ2-6, the complete variable domain is DVKVTQSSRYLVKRTGEKVFLECVQDMDHENMFWYRQDPGLGLRLIYFSYDVKMKEKGDIPEGYSVSREKKERFSLILESASTNQTSMYLCASSLFSSGANVLTFGAGSRLTVL.

CDR3 loop: CASSFLAGGGTQYF. The CDR3 DNA is TGTGCCAGCAGCTTTCTAGCGGGAGGAGGGACCCAGTACTTC. The chain joins TRBV5-6 to TRBJ2-5, with 11 positions matching TRBD2. V dropped 2 bases and J dropped 7; count of bases not matched to a gene: 4. Germline-derived CDR1 and CDR2 are SGHDT and YYEEEE. CDR3 length equals 14 residues.

The chain joins TRBV25-1 to TRBJ1-4, with TRBD1 matching over 7 bases. The CDR3 covers 14 residues. The germline V gene encodes CDR1 MGHDK and CDR2 SYGVNS. J was trimmed by 8 bases and V by 4 bases; bases with no gene match: 7. The CDR3 DNA follows: TGTGCCAGCAGTGGAGGGACAGTATACGAAAAACTGTTTTTT. Translated, it gives CASSGGTVYEKLFF.

This rearrangement joins TRBV6-1 to TRBJ1-1, with D possibly matching TRBD1 (5 bases). The V end was cut by 10 bases, the J end by 1 base, with 13 bases between. The CDR3 length is 13 residues. Germline V gene data show CDR1 as MNHNS and CDR2 as SASEGT. DNA for the CDR3: TGTGCCACCCAGGAAGGACAGAACACTGAAGCTTTCTTT. It encodes CATQEGQNTEAFF.

Comments on this clone: Different DNA sequences within this sample yield the same CDR3. J is TRBJ2-3 and V is TRBV7-2, with TRBD2 matching 7 bases. J lost 0 bases, V lost 1 base, and 4 bases had no gene match. The CDR3 has 16 amino acids. The germline V gene encodes CDR1 SGHTA and CDR2 FQGNSA. CDR3 sequence reads: CASSLGSGPSTDTQYF. CDR3 bases: TGTGCCAGCAGCTTAGGTAGCGGGCCTAGCACAGATACGCAGTATTTT.

The rearrangement uses TRBV7-9 and TRBJ2-3; 8 nucleotides agree with TRBD1. Germline CDR1 SEHNR, CDR2 FQNEAQ (reference sequence). The CDR3 runs to 14 residues. V dropped 6 bases and J dropped 4; count of bases not matched to a gene: 6. CDR3 bases: TGTGCCAGCAGGCAGGGGGCTGGGGCAGATACGCAGTATTTT. Translation: CASRQGAGADTQYF.

V usage is TRBV5-4 and J usage is TRBJ2-1, with D perhaps being TRBD1 or TRBD2 (6 bases each). CDR3 length equals 15 residues. Germline lookup yields CDR1 SGHNT and CDR2 YYREEE (reference sequence). The V end was cut by 3 bases, the J end by 6 bases, with 16 bases between. The CDR3 DNA sequence: TGTGCCAGCAGCTCGGGGGCCACAGAACTCAATGAGCAGTTCTTC. Translation gives CASSSGATELNEQFF.

The chain recombines TRBV15 with TRBJ2-3; D remains ambiguous. The CDR3 has 14 residues. Trimming stripped 1 base from V and 6 bases from J, with 11 bases between. Germline V gene lookup returns CDR1 LNHNV and CDR2 YYDKDF (reference sequence). The CDR3 DNA follows: TGTGCCACCAGCAGAGCAAAGCTTACGGATACGCAGTATTTT. It specifies CATSRAKLTDTQYF.

J is TRBJ1-2 and V is TRBV6-1; D gene ambiguous. The germline V gene has CDR1 MNHNS and CDR2 SASEGT. This CDR3 spans 14 amino acids. V was cut by 0 bases and J by 4 bases, with 9 bases left in between. The chain's CDR3 is CASSEATEIYGYTF. In DNA form, the CDR3 reads TGTGCCAGCAGTGAAGCGACGGAGATCTATGGCTACACCTTC.

The chain employs TRBV28 and TRBJ2-7; the D gene is possibly TRBD2 (7 bases). CDR1 and CDR2 from the germline V gene are MDHEN and SYDVKM. Trimming took 3 bases from V and 2 from J, leaving 17 bases between them. This CDR3 spans 16 amino acids. For the CDR3, the DNA is TGTGCCAGCAGTTTCCCGAGGGGGGGGTTAACCTACGAGCAGTACTTC. Translation: CASSFPRGGLTYEQYF.

The chain links TRBV3-1 (or the pseudogene TRBV3-2) to TRBJ1-3; TRBD1 agrees at 10 bases. The CDR3 length is 16 residues. J gave up 0 bases and V 6 bases, and 5 bases lay outside the gene matches. Looked up from germline, CDR1 is LGHDT and CDR2 is YNNKEL (reference sequence). The CDR3 DNA reads as TGTGCCAGCAGTCAGACAGGGGGCACCTCTGGAAACACCATATATTTT. Its protein product is CASSQTGGTSGNTIYF.

This clone has only one observation. This rearrangement joins TRBV6-5 to TRBJ2-7, with TRBD2 as a possible D gene (5 bases). This CDR3 has 14 residues. The germline CDR1 and CDR2 sequences are MNHEY and SVGAGI. Trimming cost V 0 bases and J 6 bases, with 12 bases left between them. The CDR3 DNA reads TGTGCCAGCAGTTACTCGGCGGGCGTATCCGAGCAGTACTTC. Translation gives CASSYSAGVSEQYF.

This sequence joins TRBV7-2 and TRBJ2-2; tentative D call: TRBD2 (6 bases). Trimming stripped 3 bases from V and 7 bases from J, with 18 bases between. This CDR3 comprises 16 residues. Germline V lookup: CDR1 SGHTA, CDR2 FQGNSA. CDR3 nucleotides: TGTGCCAGCAGCTTCGTCGCGGGGTCTACAGGCGGGGAGCTGTTTTTT. Its protein is CASSFVAGSTGGELFF.

The chain is built from TRBV6-5 and TRBJ2-7, with 10 bases identical to TRBD1. Germline assignment: CDR1 MNHEY and CDR2 SVGAGI. This CDR3 is built from 14 residues. Trimming at V came to 4 bases and at J to 5 bases, leaving 5 bases not matched to a gene. In nucleotides, the CDR3 is TGTGCCAGCAGTTCCGCGGGACAGGGGCACGAGCAGTACTTC. Translation gives CASSSAGQGHEQYF.